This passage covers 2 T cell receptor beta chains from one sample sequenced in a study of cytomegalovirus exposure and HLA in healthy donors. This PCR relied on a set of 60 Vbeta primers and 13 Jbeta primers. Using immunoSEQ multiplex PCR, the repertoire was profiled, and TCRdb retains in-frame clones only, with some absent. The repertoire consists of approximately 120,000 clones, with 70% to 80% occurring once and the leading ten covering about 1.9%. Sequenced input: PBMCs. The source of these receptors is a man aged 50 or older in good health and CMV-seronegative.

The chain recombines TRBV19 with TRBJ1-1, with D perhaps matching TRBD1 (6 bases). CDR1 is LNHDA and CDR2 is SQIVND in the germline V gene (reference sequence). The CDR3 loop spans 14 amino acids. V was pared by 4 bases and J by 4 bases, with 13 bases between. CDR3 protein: CASSTTGQLTEAFF. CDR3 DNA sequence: TGTGCCAGTAGTACGACGGGACAACTCACTGAAGCTTTCTTT. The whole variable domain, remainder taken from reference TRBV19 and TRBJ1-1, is DGGITQSPKYLFRKEGQNVTLSCEQNLNHDAMYWYRQDPGQGLRLIYYSQIVNDFQKGDIAEGYSVSREKKESFPLTVTSAQKNPTAFYLCASSTTGQLTEAFFGQGTRLTVV.

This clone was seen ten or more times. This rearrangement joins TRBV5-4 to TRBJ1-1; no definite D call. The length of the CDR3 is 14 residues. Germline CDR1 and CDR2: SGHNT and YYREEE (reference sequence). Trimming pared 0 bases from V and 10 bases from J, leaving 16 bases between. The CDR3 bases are TGTGCCAGCAGCTTGGCGCCGGGTCCCGTAGTAGCTTTCTTT. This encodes CASSLAPGPVVAFF.